The T cell receptor beta chain under discussion was sequenced for a study of blood T cell repertoires in COVID-19. Study-level information: There were acute and convalescent COVID-19 samples, and they came from the United States, Italy and Spain. From T cells, B-cell-depleted T cells, or PBMCs came the material, which was cDNA or gDNA.

Authors' analysis steps: For nucleated cells, counts were estimated from reference gene primer amplification. Here immunoSEQ multiplex PCR was the method, and the copy in TCRdb shows in-frame clones only, minus some. D and trimming were read from the DNA, whereas the V and J calls and clone size are those reported in that table. The data contain about 110,000 clones, around 89% of them seen just once; the ten biggest clones take up 4.5% to 5%. Germline CDR1 reads MDHEN; CDR2 reads SYDVKM. Trimming took 6 bases from V and 2 from J, leaving 14 bases between them. CDR3 length: 15 residues. V usage is TRBV28 and J usage is TRBJ1-5; D perhaps matches TRBD1 (5 bases). The receptor was isolated from a man aged 40-49 years with active or convalescent COVID-19. The specimen was peripheral blood. CDR3 protein: CASRRGGSGNQPQHF. The DNA for the CDR3 is TGTGCCAGCAGGCGGGGGGGGAGTGGCAATCAGCCCCAGCATTTT. The variable domain in full, completed from reference TRBV28 and TRBJ1-5, reads DVKVTQSSRYLVKRTGEKVFLECVQDMDHENMFWYRQDPGLGLRLIYFSYDVKMKEKGDIPEGYSVSREKKERFSLILESASTNQTSMYLCASRRGGSGNQPQHFGDGTRLSIL.